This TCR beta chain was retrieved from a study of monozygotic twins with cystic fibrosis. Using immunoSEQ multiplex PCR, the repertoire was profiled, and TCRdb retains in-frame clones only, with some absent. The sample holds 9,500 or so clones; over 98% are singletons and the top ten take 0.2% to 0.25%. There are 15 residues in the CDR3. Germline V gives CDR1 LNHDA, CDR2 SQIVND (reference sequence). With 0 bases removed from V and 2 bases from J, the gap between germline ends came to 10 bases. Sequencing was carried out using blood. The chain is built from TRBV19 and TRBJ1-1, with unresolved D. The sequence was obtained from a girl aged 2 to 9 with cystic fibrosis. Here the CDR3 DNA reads TGTGCCAGTAGTATAGATCGTGAAGGTAACACTGAAGCTTTCTTT. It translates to CASSIDREGNTEAFF.